Below are 9 T cell receptor beta chains sequenced from a single sample in a study of blood T cell repertoires in COVID-19. The method was immunoSEQ multiplex PCR; TCRdb's version includes in-frame clones alone and lacks a portion of them. The sample includes around 260,000 clones, around 86% of them seen just once. The sample was peripheral blood. Receptors were obtained from a young man with active or convalescent COVID-19.

The chain carries TRBV19 and TRBJ2-7; D remains unclear. Germline V gene sequence: CDR1 LNHDA, CDR2 SQIVND (reference sequence). V dropped 1 base and J dropped 3 bases, with 7 bases sitting between them. The length of the CDR3 is 13 residues. CDR3 DNA sequence: TGTGCCAGTAGTATAGGACATAACTACGAGCAGTACTTC. Its translation: CASSIGHNYEQYF.

V is TRBV29-1 and J is TRBJ1-2; D remains ambiguous. V gave up 8 bases and J gave up 8 bases, with 21 bases separating them. The CDR3 is 13 amino acids. Germline loops: CDR1 SQVTM, CDR2 ANQGSEA. The CDR3 nucleotides are TGCAGCACCCCCGGGATACCTTCGGGGGGCTACACCTTC. This translates into CSTPGIPSGGYTF.

The chain recombines TRBV30 with TRBJ1-2, with TRBD1 matching over 7 bases. The V segment lost 4 bases and the J segment 7 bases; nucleotides outside the gene matches: 9. Germline V gene sequence: CDR1 GTSNPN, CDR2 SVGIG (reference sequence). The CDR3 covers 13 residues. Written as DNA, the CDR3 is TGTGCCTGGACCGCCTTGACAGGGACTGGCTACACCTTC. It codes for CAWTALTGTGYTF. The full variable domain, with the rest looked up from reference TRBV30 and TRBJ1-2, is SQTIHQWPATLVQPVGSPLSLECTVEGTSNPNLYWYRQAAGRGLQLLFYSVGIGQISSEVPQNLSASRPQDRQFILSSKKLLLSDSGFYLCAWTALTGTGYTFGSGTRLTVV.

The rearrangement links TRBV30 to TRBJ1-3; 8 nucleotides match TRBD1. Germline CDR1 reads GTSNPN; CDR2 reads SVGIG (reference sequence). After removal of 2 bases from V and 2 bases from J, the junction contained 2 bases not matched to a gene. The CDR3 is 14 amino acids. CDR3 sequence (DNA): TGTGCCTGGAGTCCGACAGGGGCTGGAAACACCATATATTTT. This encodes CAWSPTGAGNTIYF. The full variable domain, rest sourced from reference TRBV30 and TRBJ1-3, is SQTIHQWPATLVQPVGSPLSLECTVEGTSNPNLYWYRQAAGRGLQLLFYSVGIGQISSEVPQNLSASRPQDRQFILSSKKLLLSDSGFYLCAWSPTGAGNTIYFGEGSWLTVV.

This clone was observed once. The V gene is TRBV27, the J gene TRBJ1-1; D is perhaps TRBD1 (5 bases). CDR3 length: 14 amino acids. CDR1 and CDR2 from the germline V gene are MNHEY and SMNVEV (reference sequence). Trimming left V 3 bases short and J 5 bases short, with 13 bases between. The CDR3 is CASSFFGGGTEAFF. The CDR3 DNA is TGTGCCAGCAGTTTCTTCGGGGGTGGGACTGAAGCTTTCTTT.

V and J are TRBV5-1 and TRBJ2-5, with 7 bases identical to TRBD2. CDR1 and CDR2 (germline): SGHRS, YFSETQ. The V segment lost 1 base and the J segment 4 bases; nucleotides outside the gene matches: 4. This CDR3 is built from 14 residues. DNA of the CDR3: TGCGCCAGCAGCTTGAGGACTAGGGGAGAGACCCAGTACTTC. This encodes CASSLRTRGETQYF. Together with reference TRBV5-1 and TRBJ2-5, the CDR3 gives the full variable domain: KAGVTQTPRYLIKTRGQQVTLSCSPISGHRSVSWYQQTPGQGLQFLFEYFSETQRNKGNFPGRFSGRQFSNSRSEMNVSTLELGDSALYLCASSLRTRGETQYFGPGTRLLVL.

The V call is TRBV5-6, the J call TRBJ1-3, with unresolved D. The V and J ends lost 3 bases and 0 bases respectively, with 22 bases between them. The germline CDR1 and CDR2 sequences are SGHDT and YYEEEE. The CDR3 has 19 residues. This CDR3 reads CASSSRGQIVLISGNTIYF. The CDR3 DNA is TGTGCCAGCAGCTCCAGAGGGCAGATAGTGTTGATCTCTGGAAACACCATATATTTT.

This clone was recorded a few times. V gene TRBV30 combines with J gene TRBJ2-7, with 10 nucleotides matching TRBD2. The CDR3 sequence is 15 residues long. Germline lookup yields CDR1 GTSNPN and CDR2 SVGIG (reference sequence). The V segment lost 2 bases and the J segment 3 bases; nucleotides outside the gene matches: 7. DNA for the CDR3: TGTGCCTGGAGTCCCCTAGCGGGGGTTCACTACGAGCAGTACTTC. Translating it yields CAWSPLAGVHYEQYF.

V is TRBV3-1 (or the pseudogene TRBV3-2) and J is TRBJ1-4, with TRBD1 matching 9 bases. This CDR3 is built from 15 residues. From germline, CDR1 is LGHDT and CDR2 YNNKEL (reference sequence). Trimming at V came to 3 bases and at J to 6 bases, leaving 5 bases not matched to a gene. CDR3 loop: CASSQGTGPYEKLFF. The CDR3 coding sequence is TGTGCCAGCAGCCAGGGGACAGGGCCGTATGAAAAACTGTTTTTT.